Shown below are 17 T cell receptor beta chains from a single sample sequenced in a study of blood T cell repertoires in COVID-19. The protocol was immunoSEQ multiplex PCR, while the TCRdb copy is restricted to in-frame clones and leaves out a portion. The sample holds around 270,000 clones, more than 75% seen once. Sequencing input: peripheral blood. The receptors stem from a man aged 35 to 55 who had recovered from COVID-19.

The chain couples TRBV29-1 to TRBJ2-7, with D maybe TRBD1 (6 bases). Germline assignment: CDR1 SQVTM and CDR2 ANQGSEA. Trimming removed 6 bases from V and 2 bases from J, with 11 bases in between. The CDR3 runs 12 residues. In DNA, the CDR3 is TGCAGCGTCGGCAGGGGTCCCTACGAGCAGTACTTC. The encoded protein is CSVGRGPYEQYF.

In its sample, this clone was seen once. This chain uses TRBV10-2 with TRBJ2-7; 8 bases are a match to TRBD2. The V segment lost 6 bases and the J segment 4 bases; nucleotides outside the gene matches: 11. The CDR3 loop spans 15 amino acids. In germline, CDR1 is WSHSY, CDR2 SAAADI. The CDR3 is CASRQHSGGNYEQYF. The CDR3 DNA is TGCGCCAGCAGACAGCACAGCGGGGGAAATTACGAGCAGTACTTC.

The chain couples TRBV9 to TRBJ1-1, with TRBD1 as a possible D gene (6 bases). The germline V gene has CDR1 SGDLS and CDR2 YYNGEE. The length of the CDR3 is 17 residues. The V and J ends lost 4 bases and 3 bases respectively, with 22 bases between them. In DNA form, the CDR3 reads TGTGCCAGCAGCCTTAGTGGGGGCCAAAGCTTCGACACTGAAGCTTTCTTT. It translates to CASSLSGGQSFDTEAFF.

The chain recombines TRBV11-2 with TRBJ2-1; TRBD2 agrees at 13 bases. CDR3 length equals 16 residues. V gave up 3 bases and J gave up 9 bases; unmatched junction bases: 8. The germline CDR1 and CDR2 sequences are SGHAT and FQNNGV. DNA for the CDR3: TGTGCCAGCAGCTTTACCCTGACTAGCGGGAGGCCTGAGCAGTTCTTC. This encodes CASSFTLTSGRPEQFF.

The V and J genes are TRBV5-4 and TRBJ2-3; D might be TRBD2 (6 bases). Germline CDR1 is SGHNT and CDR2 is YYREEE (reference sequence). The CDR3 spans 14 residues. Trimming took off 0 bases at V and 1 base at J, with 6 bases between the two ends. Here the CDR3 reads CASSLGGGTDTQYF. CDR3 coding DNA: TGTGCCAGCAGCTTGGGCGGGGGCACAGATACGCAGTATTTT.

The gene calls are TRBV14 and TRBJ2-2; no clear D. This CDR3 contains 11 residues. V was shortened by 1 base and J by 8 bases, with 2 bases between the two germline ends. Per germline, CDR1 SGHDN and CDR2 FVKESK. The CDR3 bases are TGTGCCAGCAGCCAAGTAGGGGAGCTGTTTTTT. It encodes CASSQVGELFF.

The rearrangement joins TRBV3-1 (or the pseudogene TRBV3-2) to TRBJ2-7; possibly TRBD2 for D (5 bases). This CDR3 is built from 16 residues. Trimming removed 4 bases at V and 6 bases at J, with 22 bases between. CDR1 is LGHDT and CDR2 is YNNKEL in the germline V gene (reference sequence). The DNA for the CDR3 is TGTGCCAGCAGCCCGTCCGTGGGAGCCGGACCCGTCGAGCAGTACTTC. Protein product: CASSPSVGAGPVEQYF.

The chain couples TRBV12-5 to TRBJ1-1, with D perhaps matching TRBD1 (5 bases). Trimming took off 3 bases at V and 4 bases at J, with 9 bases between the two ends. CDR3 size: 13 residues. Germline values: CDR1 LGHNT, CDR2 FRNRAP. The CDR3 reads CASGFQGGTEAFF. The CDR3 DNA reads TGTGCTAGTGGTTTTCAGGGAGGCACTGAAGCTTTCTTT.

This chain links TRBV2 with TRBJ2-1; TRBD2 might be the D (5 bases). CDR1 SNHLY and CDR2 FYNNEI come from the germline V gene. This CDR3 comprises 11 residues. V lost 8 bases and J lost 7, with 9 bases in between. As DNA, the CDR3 is TGTGCCAGCGAGGACTTTAATGAGCAGTTCTTC. It is translated as CASEDFNEQFF.

The V and J genes are TRBV21-1 and TRBJ2-3; the table assigns TRBD2, which was not confirmed against the DNA. TRBV21-1 is a listed pseudogene. This CDR3 is built from 18 residues. CDR3 coding DNA: TGTGCCAGCAGCATCCCACCCCCCCCTAGCGCTGACACAGATACGCAGTATTTT. This sequence encodes CASSIPPPPSADTDTQYF.

The V gene is TRBV5-1, the J gene TRBJ2-3, with 8 bases fitting TRBD1. V gave up 0 bases and J gave up 7 bases; unmatched junction bases: 4. Germline CDR1 and CDR2: SGHRS and YFSETQ. CDR3 length: 14 residues. This CDR3 is CASSLGTGRNTQYF. The CDR3 region has the DNA TGCGCCAGCAGCTTGGGGACAGGGAGAAATACGCAGTATTTT.

This rearrangement joins TRBV28 to TRBJ1-2; maybe TRBD1 (6 bases). V was pared by 7 bases and J by 8 bases, with 20 bases between. The germline CDR1 and CDR2 sequences are MDHEN and SYDVKM. The CDR3 consists of 14 residues. The CDR3 nucleotides read TGTGCCAGCACCTCCCCCGCAGGGGTGCAGGGCTACACCTTC. Translation gives CASTSPAGVQGYTF.

V usage is TRBV29-1 and J usage is TRBJ2-5, with 8 bases that match TRBD1. Trimming removed 6 bases from V and 2 bases from J; junction bases left unmatched: 8. Germline V gives CDR1 SQVTM, CDR2 ANQGSEA. CDR3 length: 14 amino acids. CDR3 sequence: CSVGQGAIQETQYF. The CDR3 nucleotides read TGCAGCGTGGGCCAGGGGGCTATACAAGAGACCCAGTACTTC.

This rearrangement joins TRBV10-3 to TRBJ2-7, with no clear D. Germline CDR1 is ENHRY and CDR2 is SYGVKD. Trimming pared 3 bases from V and 4 bases from J, leaving 10 bases between. The length of the CDR3 is 13 residues. CDR3 in DNA: TGTGCCATCAGTGATACCGCTGCGTACGAGCAGTACTTC. The encoded protein is CAISDTAAYEQYF.

This rearrangement joins TRBV9 to TRBJ2-7; tentatively, D is TRBD1 (5 bases). Looked up from germline, CDR1 is SGDLS and CDR2 is YYNGEE. The CDR3 runs to 14 residues. V shed 0 bases and J shed 2 bases, with 9 bases lying between them. The DNA for the CDR3 is TGTGCCAGCAGCGTAGAGCTCAGGGCCTACGAGCAGTACTTC. Protein sequence: CASSVELRAYEQYF.

The J gene is TRBJ2-3, the V gene TRBV6-2 or TRBV6-3, with 14 bases identical to TRBD2. V trimming: 6 bases; J trimming: 7 bases; junction bases outside the gene matches: 15. The CDR3 covers 18 residues. Germline lookup yields CDR1 MNHEY and CDR2 SVGEGT. CDR3 sequence: CASSRGLAGAGIGNTQYF. CDR3 DNA: TGTGCCAGCAGCCGGGGACTAGCGGGGGCCGGCATCGGGAATACGCAGTATTTT.

V gene TRBV7-2 combines with J gene TRBJ1-5; TRBD1 matches at 8 bases. This CDR3 has 14 amino acids. The V gene end was trimmed by 4 bases and the J gene end by 6 bases; junction bases not matched to a gene: 5. Germline-derived CDR1 and CDR2 are SGHTA and FQGNSA. In DNA form, the CDR3 reads TGTGCCAGCAGCTCGGCAGGGGGCCCTCAGCCCCAGCATTTT. Encoded protein: CASSSAGGPQPQHF.